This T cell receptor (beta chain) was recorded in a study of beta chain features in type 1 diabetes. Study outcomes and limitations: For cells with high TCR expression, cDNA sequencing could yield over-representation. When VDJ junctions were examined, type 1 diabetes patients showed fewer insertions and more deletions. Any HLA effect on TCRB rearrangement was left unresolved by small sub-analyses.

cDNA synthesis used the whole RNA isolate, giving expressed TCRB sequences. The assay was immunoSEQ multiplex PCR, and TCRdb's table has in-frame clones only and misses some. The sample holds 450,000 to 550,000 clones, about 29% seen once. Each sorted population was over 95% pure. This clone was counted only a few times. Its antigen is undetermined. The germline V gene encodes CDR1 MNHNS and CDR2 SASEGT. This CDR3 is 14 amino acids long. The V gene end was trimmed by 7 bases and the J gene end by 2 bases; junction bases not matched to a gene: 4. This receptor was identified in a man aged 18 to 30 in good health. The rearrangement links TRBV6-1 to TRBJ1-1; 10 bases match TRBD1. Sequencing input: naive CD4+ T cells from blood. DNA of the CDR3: TGTGCCAGCACGACAGGGGGCTTCAACACTGAAGCTTTCTTT. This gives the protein CASTTGGFNTEAFF.